This T cell receptor beta chain was recorded in a study of blood T cell repertoires in COVID-19. Sequencing used immunoSEQ multiplex PCR; TCRdb keeps in-frame clones, though not all of them. The repertoire holds roughly 460,000 clones, with about 90% as singletons. Trimming cost V 2 bases and J 1 base, with 8 bases left between them. The CDR3 contains 14 residues. Germline assignment: CDR1 ENHRY and CDR2 SYGVKD. The V and J genes are TRBV10-3 and TRBJ2-5; perhaps TRBD1 as D (6 bases). The sequence came from a man between 18 and 29 years old with COVID-19, enrolled during active disease. Sequencing input: peripheral blood. The CDR3 DNA reads as TGTGCCATCAGTGAGGGGGGCGCCCAAGAGACCCAGTACTTC. This translates into CAISEGGAQETQYF.